Listed below are T cell receptor beta chains from one sample, sequenced in a study of Ad26.COV2.S vaccination and SARS-CoV-2 variants. TCRdb's table, derived via immunoSEQ multiplex PCR, lists solely in-frame clones and lacks some. The repertoire includes some 410,000 clones, over 80% of them detected once, and about 1.6% sits in the top ten. The sequencing here drew on peripheral blood, taken in a trial of Ad26.COV2.S vaccine versus placebo. All receptors derive from a person between 18 and 59 years old who received the Ad26.COV2.S COVID-19 vaccine or a placebo. Both conserved end residues are part of each CDR3. The D gene is left open where the match is weak. Rows may omit the clone size; those that give it use once, few, many or a size class.

d_gene	v_gene	abundance	j_gene	CDR3nt	CDR3aa
TRBD2	TRBV7-2	NA	TRBJ2-2	TGTGCCAGCAGCTTAGGCTATAGCGGGGGGGCCACCGGGGAGCTGTTTTTT	CASSLGYSGGATGELFF
NA	TRBV18	NA	TRBJ1-4	TGTGCCAGCTCACCACTTCTCGAAACAGGGGAAAAACTGTTTTTT	CASSPLLETGEKLFF
TRBD1	TRBV18	NA	TRBJ2-2	TGTGCCAGCTCACCCGACAGGGTAGCCACCGGGGAGCTGTTTTTT	CASSPDRVATGELFF
NA	TRBV4-3	NA	TRBJ1-3	TGCGCCAGCAGCCAAGACGCTTTCTCTGGAAACACCATATATTTT	CASSQDAFSGNTIYF
NA	TRBV28	NA	TRBJ2-3	TGTGCCAGCAGCAACGACAGGAGAGACACAGATACGCAGTATTTT	CASSNDRRDTDTQYF
NA	TRBV4-1	few	TRBJ2-7	TGCGCCAGCAGCCACTTAGGGACGATCGACTACGAGCAGTACTTC	CASSHLGTIDYEQYF
TRBD1	TRBV4-3	NA	TRBJ1-4	TGCGCCAGCAGCCAGGGGACAGGGGTGGGAAATGAAAAACTGTTTTTT	CASSQGTGVGNEKLFF
NA	TRBV18	NA	TRBJ1-1	TGTGCCAGCTCCGCCAGTCTTGGGACTAAAGCTTTCTTT	CASSASLGTKAFF
TRBD1	TRBV4-3	NA	TRBJ1-5	TGCGCCAGCAGCCAAGAGCTTTTTATAACAGGGGGACAGCCCCAGCATTTT	CASSQELFITGGQPQHF
NA	TRBV19	NA	TRBJ2-5	TGTGCCAGTAGTATCGGTCGGACCCAGTACTTC	CASSIGRTQYF
TRBD2	TRBV4-1	NA	TRBJ2-2	TGCGCCAGCAGCCAAGCTATACTAGCGGGGGGGCCTGCCGGGGAGCTGTTTTTT	CASSQAILAGGPAGELFF
TRBD1	TRBV5-4	NA	TRBJ1-2	TGTGCCAGCAGCAGGGACAGGGGGGTTGGGGGCTACACCTTC	CASSRDRGVGGYTF
NA	TRBV5-1	NA	TRBJ2-1	TGCGCCAGCAGCTTGGCCGATCAAGCCGGGCGGACCTACAATGAGCAGTTCTTC	CASSLADQAGRTYNEQFF
NA	TRBV11-2	NA	TRBJ1-1	TGTGCCAGCAGCCCGCTCGTATCGGGGAGGAACACTGAAGCTTTCTTT	CASSPLVSGRNTEAFF
NA	TRBV6-1	NA	TRBJ2-7	TGTGCCAGCAGTGATTCGGGACATTCAGCCTACGAGCAGTACTTC	CASSDSGHSAYEQYF
TRBD1	TRBV5-4	NA	TRBJ2-5	TGTGCCAGCAACCCCCGGGACAGCCAAATTCAAGAGACCCAGTACTTC	CASNPRDSQIQETQYF
NA	TRBV10-3	NA	TRBJ2-6	TGTGCCATCAGCCTACAGGGATCTGGGGCCAACGTCCTGACTTTC	CAISLQGSGANVLTF
TRBD2	TRBV10-1	NA	TRBJ2-2	TGCGCCAGCAGTGACAGCGGGGGCCGCACCGGGGAGCTGTTTTTT	CASSDSGGRTGELFF
NA	TRBV18	NA	TRBJ1-1	TGTGCCAGCTCACCAGGGACGGTCGAAGCTTTCTTT	CASSPGTVEAFF
TRBD1	TRBV10-3	NA	TRBJ2-2	TGTGCCACCGCCCCTGTCCTTCTGAAACAGGGGGCAGTCGGGGAGCTGTTTTTT	CATAPVLLKQGAVGELFF
NA	TRBV7-9	NA	TRBJ1-1	TGTGCCAGCAGCTTAGTTAAGGGAAGGAACACTGAAGCTTTCTTT	CASSLVKGRNTEAFF
NA	TRBV6-5	NA	TRBJ1-2	TGTGCCAGCAGTTACTTTTCAGGGAACTATGGCTACACCTTC	CASSYFSGNYGYTF
NA	TRBV3-1/TRBV3-2	NA	TRBJ2-7	TGTGCCAGCAGCAGCAGGGGATATACCTACGAGCAGTACTTC	CASSSRGYTYEQYF
NA	TRBV5-8	few	TRBJ1-2	TGTGCCAGCAGCTCTCTCGGGGACTATGGCTACACCTTC	CASSSLGDYGYTF
TRBD1	TRBV10-3	NA	TRBJ1-2	TGTGCCATCAGTAGGACAGGGCTCGATAACTATGGCTACACCTTC	CAISRTGLDNYGYTF
TRBD2	TRBV4-1	NA	TRBJ2-5	TGCGCCAGCAGCGGGAGCGGGGGCGAGACCCAGTACTTC	CASSGSGGETQYF
NA	TRBV30	NA	TRBJ2-3	TGTGCCTGGAGTGTACAGCAGGTTACGCAGTATTTT	CAWSVQQVTQYF
TRBD2	TRBV10-1	NA	TRBJ2-2	TGCGCCAGCAGATCCGGACTTAGCGGGGGAAGCGGGGAGCTGTTTTTT	CASRSGLSGGSGELFF
TRBD1	TRBV5-5	NA	TRBJ1-2	TGTGCCAGCAGCCCGGGGACAGTCGGCTATGGCTACACCTTC	CASSPGTVGYGYTF
NA	TRBV7-2	NA	TRBJ2-3	TGTGCCAGCAGCGACGACTCGGGGACTAGCACAGATACGCAGTATTTT	CASSDDSGTSTDTQYF
NA	TRBV28	NA	TRBJ2-7	TGTGCCAGCAGTAAGACAGGTGGGGCCTACGAGCAGTACTTC	CASSKTGGAYEQYF
NA	TRBV28	NA	TRBJ1-1	TGTGCCAGCAGTTTAGGCCCAGGCTTCACTGAAGCTTTCTTT	CASSLGPGFTEAFF
NA	TRBV5-6	NA	TRBJ2-3	TGTGCCAGCAGCTTGGCCTGGGACAGCACAGATACGCAGTATTTT	CASSLAWDSTDTQYF
NA	TRBV6-1	NA	TRBJ1-2	TGTGCCAGCAGTGAAGTCGGTACGTTGCTTGATGGCTACACCTTC	CASSEVGTLLDGYTF
TRBD1	TRBV6-2/TRBV6-3	NA	TRBJ2-5	TGTGCCAGCAGTTCGGTGACAGGGGGTGAGTTTGCGGTTGAGACCCAGTACTTC	CASSSVTGGEFAVETQYF
NA	TRBV7-2	NA	TRBJ1-1	TGTGCCAGCAGCTTAGGTCCGGGGAGCACTGAAGCTTTCTTT	CASSLGPGSTEAFF
TRBD1	TRBV19	NA	TRBJ1-4	TGTGCCAGTAGTCATGGACAGGGGTCTGAAAAACTGTTTTTT	CASSHGQGSEKLFF